This TCR beta chain emerged from a study of OX40 agonist ivuxolimab in advanced cancers. This table comes from immunoSEQ multiplex PCR, and its TCRdb copy is limited to in-frame clones, with some not included. The sample consists of some 69,000 clones, around 83% of them appearing once. The CDR3 is 14 residues long. The germline V and J ends were trimmed by 1 base and 5 bases, with 12 bases remaining between them. The germline V gene has CDR1 SGHNT and CDR2 YYREEE (reference sequence). The specimen was CD4+ or CD8+ T cells sorted from blood, collected in a trial of the OX40 agonist ivuxolimab. This sequence was found in an adult with an advanced solid tumor such as melanoma, head and neck, liver or kidney cancer. The J gene is TRBJ2-5, the V gene TRBV5-4; D remains unclear. The CDR3 reads CASSLYALAETQYF. CDR3 nucleotide sequence: TGTGCCAGCAGCTTGTACGCTTTGGCGGAGACCCAGTACTTC.